The rows below give T cell receptor beta chains drawn from one sample of a study of Graves' ophthalmopathy and Graves' hyperthyroidism. TCRdb processed the multiplex PCR reads anew with MiXCR; each CDR3 protein has one entry. Of around 520,000 distinct CDR3 sequences in the sample, 35% to 45% were seen once. Sequenced: peripheral blood or thyroid tissue (not recorded which). These receptors all stem from an adult man with Graves' hyperthyroidism. CDR3s include the opening cysteine and the closing phenylalanine or tryptophan. D genes are given only for firm matches. Expanded clones get a size class; other rows say once, few or many, or leave the size out.

CDR3aa,CDR3nt,v_gene,abundance,j_gene,d_gene
CASSAMNREGGYTF,TGTGCCAGCTCAGCCATGAACAGGGAGGGTGGCTACACCTTC,TRBV9,few,TRBJ1-2,.
CASSGRQAFRGGYTF,TGTGCCAGCAGTGGGAGACAGGCTTTTAGGGGTGGCTACACCTTC,TRBV6-1,few,TRBJ1-2,.
CASSPYLAANTGELFF,TGCGCCAGCAGCCCTTATCTAGCGGCGAACACCGGGGAGCTGTTTTTT,TRBV5-1,few,TRBJ2-2,TRBD2
CASSTGLENTGELFF,TGTGCCAGCAGCACCGGACTGGAGAACACCGGGGAGCTGTTTTTT,TRBV5-5,few,TRBJ2-2,.
CASSPGTGGWTEAFF,TGTGCCAGCAGCCCCGGGACAGGGGGCTGGACTGAAGCTTTCTTT,TRBV7-3,many,TRBJ1-1,TRBD1
CASSLFDRGNGYTF,TGTGCCAGCTCACTTTTTGACAGGGGGAACGGCTACACCTTC,TRBV18,many,TRBJ1-2,TRBD1
CSAPISGGYSPLHF,TGCAGTGCCCCTATAAGCGGTGGGTATTCACCCCTCCACTTT,TRBV20-1,few,TRBJ1-6,.
CASSPAREETQHF,TGTGCCAGCAGCCCCGCCAGGGAGGAGACCCAGCATTTT,TRBV11-1,.,TRBJ1-5,.
CASSHRTGGGNQPQHF,TGTGCCAGCAGTCACCGGACAGGGGGAGGTAATCAGCCCCAGCATTTT,TRBV6-6,many,TRBJ1-5,TRBD1
CSASTSGSRGQETQYF,TGCAGTGCTTCCACTAGCGGGAGTAGAGGGCAAGAGACCCAGTACTTC,TRBV20-1,many,TRBJ2-5,TRBD2
CAISETSQVYGYTF,TGTGCCATCAGTGAAACGTCACAGGTCTATGGCTACACCTTC,TRBV10-3,many,TRBJ1-2,.
CASSQVKGYNEQFF,TGTGCCAGCAGCCAAGTTAAGGGCTACAATGAGCAGTTCTTC,TRBV7-6,.,TRBJ2-1,.
CASSRTSSSSYEQYF,TGTGCCAGCAGCCGGACAAGTTCTAGCTCCTACGAGCAGTACTTC,TRBV7-9,many,TRBJ2-7,.
CASSEEAGAITEAFF,TGTGCCAGCAGTGAAGAGGCAGGGGCTATAACTGAAGCTTTCTTT,TRBV2,many,TRBJ1-1,.
CASSNTGWNQPQHF,TGTGCCAGTAGTAATACAGGGTGGAATCAGCCCCAGCATTTT,TRBV19,many,TRBJ1-5,.
CASSLITGGEPYEQYF,TGCGCCAGCAGCTTGATAACCGGGGGGGAACCTTACGAGCAGTACTTC,TRBV5-1,few,TRBJ2-7,TRBD2
CSASVGQGEDQPQHF,TGCAGTGCTAGTGTCGGACAGGGGGAAGACCAGCCCCAGCATTTT,TRBV20-1,.,TRBJ1-5,TRBD1
CASSSIAGGKYEQYF,TGTGCCAGCAGTTCGATAGCGGGGGGAAAATACGAGCAGTACTTC,TRBV12-3/TRBV12-4,few,TRBJ2-7,TRBD2
CASTQQLGQGAFGANVLTF,TGTGCCAGTACTCAACAATTGGGACAGGGGGCGTTTGGGGCCAACGTCCTGACTTTC,TRBV19,few,TRBJ2-6,TRBD1
CASSPVPGQKETQYF,TGTGCCAGCAGTCCTGTGCCGGGACAGAAAGAGACCCAGTACTTC,TRBV6-5,many,TRBJ2-5,TRBD1
CASSQDGGVRTYNSPLHF,TGTGCCAGCAGCCAAGATGGGGGGGTGAGGACCTATAATTCACCCCTCCACTTT,TRBV4-2,few,TRBJ1-6,.
CASETGGYSNQPQHF,TGTGCCAGTGAGACCGGAGGATATAGCAATCAGCCCCAGCATTTT,TRBV28,.,TRBJ1-5,.
CSANLGRADNYEQYF,TGCAGTGCTAATCTTGGACGGGCCGACAACTACGAGCAGTACTTC,TRBV20-1,many,TRBJ2-7,.
CASSEMAVGRTEAFF,TGTGCCAGCAGTGAGATGGCGGTGGGGCGCACTGAAGCTTTCTTT,TRBV2,.,TRBJ1-1,.
CASSVNRDRGLQPQHF,TGTGCCAGCAGTGTTAACCGGGACAGGGGGCTTCAGCCCCAGCATTTT,TRBV6-4,many,TRBJ1-5,TRBD1
CASSVAQGYTEAFF,TGTGCCAGCAGCGTCGCACAGGGTTACACTGAAGCTTTCTTT,TRBV5-5,many,TRBJ1-1,.
CATSDPGGTLQETQYF,TGTGCCACCAGTGATCCCGGAGGGACCCTACAAGAGACCCAGTACTTC,TRBV24-1,.,TRBJ2-5,.
CASSVVQGAIPYSNQPQHF,TGTGCCAGCAGCGTAGTCCAAGGGGCCATTCCTTATAGCAATCAGCCCCAGCATTTT,TRBV9,few,TRBJ1-5,.
CASSLCLSCPMNTEAFF,TGTGCCAGCAGCTTATGTCTCTCATGCCCGATGAACACTGAAGCTTTCTTT,TRBV7-2,.,TRBJ1-1,.
CASSPRVDSPLHF,TGTGCCAGCAGCCCGAGGGTCGACTCACCCCTCCACTTT,TRBV27,.,TRBJ1-6,.
CASSLGDRGRFNEKLFF,TGCGCCAGCAGCTTGGGAGACAGGGGTCGGTTTAATGAAAAACTGTTTTTT,TRBV5-1,.,TRBJ1-4,TRBD1
CASRHREGQPQHF,TGTGCCAGCAGGCACAGGGAAGGTCAGCCCCAGCATTTT,TRBV27,.,TRBJ1-5,.
CASSSEGIQQLF,TGTGCCAGCAGCTCGGAGGGGATTCAGCAGCTCTTC,TRBV12-3/TRBV12-4,.,TRBJ2-1,.
CASSLNDRAYGYTF,TGTGCCAGCAGCCTGAATGACAGAGCCTATGGCTACACCTTC,TRBV3-1,.,TRBJ1-2,.